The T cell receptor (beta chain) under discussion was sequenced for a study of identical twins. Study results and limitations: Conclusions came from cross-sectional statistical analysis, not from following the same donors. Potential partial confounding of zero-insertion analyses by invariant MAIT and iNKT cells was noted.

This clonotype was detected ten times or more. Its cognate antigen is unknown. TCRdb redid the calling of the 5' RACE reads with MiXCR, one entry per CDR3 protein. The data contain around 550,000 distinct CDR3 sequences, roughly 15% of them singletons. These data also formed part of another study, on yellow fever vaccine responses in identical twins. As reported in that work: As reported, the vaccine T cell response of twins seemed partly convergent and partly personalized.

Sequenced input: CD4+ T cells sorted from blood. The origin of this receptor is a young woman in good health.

The CDR3 DNA reads as TGTGCCAGCAGTCCAGGGAGAGGGTATGGCTACACCTTC. Residues: CASSPGRGYGYTF. This chain connects TRBV12-3 or TRBV12-4 to TRBJ1-2; D possibly corresponds to TRBD1 (5 bases). Between the trimmed V and J ends, which lost 5 bases and 5 bases, there was a span of 12 bases. The CDR3 runs 13 residues.